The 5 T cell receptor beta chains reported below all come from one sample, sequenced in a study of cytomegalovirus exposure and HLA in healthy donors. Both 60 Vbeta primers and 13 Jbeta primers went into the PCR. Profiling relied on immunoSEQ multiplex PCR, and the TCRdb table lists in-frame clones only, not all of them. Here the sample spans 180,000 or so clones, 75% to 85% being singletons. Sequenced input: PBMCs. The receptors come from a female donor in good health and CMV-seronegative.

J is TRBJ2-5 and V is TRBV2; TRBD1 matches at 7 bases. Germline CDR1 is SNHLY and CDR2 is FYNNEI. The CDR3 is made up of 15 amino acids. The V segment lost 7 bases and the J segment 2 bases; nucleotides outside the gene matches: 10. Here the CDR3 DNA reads TGTGCCAGCAACTACCCCTTACAGGGGCAAGAGACCCAGTACTTC. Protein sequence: CASNYPLQGQETQYF.

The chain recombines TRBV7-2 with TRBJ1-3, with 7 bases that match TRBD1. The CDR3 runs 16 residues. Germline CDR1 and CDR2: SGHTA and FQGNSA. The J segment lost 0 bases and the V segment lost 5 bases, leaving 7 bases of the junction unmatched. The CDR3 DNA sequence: TGTGCCAGCAGCGCCCGGGACAGTAGCTCTGGAAACACCATATATTTT. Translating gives CASSARDSSSGNTIYF. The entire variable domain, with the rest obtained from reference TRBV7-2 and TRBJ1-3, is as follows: GAGVSQSPSNKVTEKGKDVELRCDPISGHTALYWYRQSLGQGLEFLIYFQGNSAPDKSGLPSDRFSAERTGGSVSTLTIQRTQQEDSAVYLCASSARDSSSGNTIYFGEGSWLTVV.

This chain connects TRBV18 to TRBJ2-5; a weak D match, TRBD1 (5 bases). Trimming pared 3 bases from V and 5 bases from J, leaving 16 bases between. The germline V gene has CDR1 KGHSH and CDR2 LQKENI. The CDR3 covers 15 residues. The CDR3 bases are TGTGCCAGCTCACCGACAGATCACCCCGGGGAGACCCAGTACTTC. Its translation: CASSPTDHPGETQYF.

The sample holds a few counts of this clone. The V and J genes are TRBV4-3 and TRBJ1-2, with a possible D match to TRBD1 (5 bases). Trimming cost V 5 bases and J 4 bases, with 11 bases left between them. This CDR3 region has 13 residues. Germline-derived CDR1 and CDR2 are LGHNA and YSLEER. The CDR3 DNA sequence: TGCGCCAGCAGCAATACAGGCCCCTATGGCTACACCTTC. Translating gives CASSNTGPYGYTF.

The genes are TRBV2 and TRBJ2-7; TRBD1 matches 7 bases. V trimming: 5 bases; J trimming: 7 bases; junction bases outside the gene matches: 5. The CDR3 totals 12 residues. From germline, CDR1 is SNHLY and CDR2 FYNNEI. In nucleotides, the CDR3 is TGTGCCAGCAGTAGGGACAGAACAGAGCAGTACTTC. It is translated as CASSRDRTEQYF.